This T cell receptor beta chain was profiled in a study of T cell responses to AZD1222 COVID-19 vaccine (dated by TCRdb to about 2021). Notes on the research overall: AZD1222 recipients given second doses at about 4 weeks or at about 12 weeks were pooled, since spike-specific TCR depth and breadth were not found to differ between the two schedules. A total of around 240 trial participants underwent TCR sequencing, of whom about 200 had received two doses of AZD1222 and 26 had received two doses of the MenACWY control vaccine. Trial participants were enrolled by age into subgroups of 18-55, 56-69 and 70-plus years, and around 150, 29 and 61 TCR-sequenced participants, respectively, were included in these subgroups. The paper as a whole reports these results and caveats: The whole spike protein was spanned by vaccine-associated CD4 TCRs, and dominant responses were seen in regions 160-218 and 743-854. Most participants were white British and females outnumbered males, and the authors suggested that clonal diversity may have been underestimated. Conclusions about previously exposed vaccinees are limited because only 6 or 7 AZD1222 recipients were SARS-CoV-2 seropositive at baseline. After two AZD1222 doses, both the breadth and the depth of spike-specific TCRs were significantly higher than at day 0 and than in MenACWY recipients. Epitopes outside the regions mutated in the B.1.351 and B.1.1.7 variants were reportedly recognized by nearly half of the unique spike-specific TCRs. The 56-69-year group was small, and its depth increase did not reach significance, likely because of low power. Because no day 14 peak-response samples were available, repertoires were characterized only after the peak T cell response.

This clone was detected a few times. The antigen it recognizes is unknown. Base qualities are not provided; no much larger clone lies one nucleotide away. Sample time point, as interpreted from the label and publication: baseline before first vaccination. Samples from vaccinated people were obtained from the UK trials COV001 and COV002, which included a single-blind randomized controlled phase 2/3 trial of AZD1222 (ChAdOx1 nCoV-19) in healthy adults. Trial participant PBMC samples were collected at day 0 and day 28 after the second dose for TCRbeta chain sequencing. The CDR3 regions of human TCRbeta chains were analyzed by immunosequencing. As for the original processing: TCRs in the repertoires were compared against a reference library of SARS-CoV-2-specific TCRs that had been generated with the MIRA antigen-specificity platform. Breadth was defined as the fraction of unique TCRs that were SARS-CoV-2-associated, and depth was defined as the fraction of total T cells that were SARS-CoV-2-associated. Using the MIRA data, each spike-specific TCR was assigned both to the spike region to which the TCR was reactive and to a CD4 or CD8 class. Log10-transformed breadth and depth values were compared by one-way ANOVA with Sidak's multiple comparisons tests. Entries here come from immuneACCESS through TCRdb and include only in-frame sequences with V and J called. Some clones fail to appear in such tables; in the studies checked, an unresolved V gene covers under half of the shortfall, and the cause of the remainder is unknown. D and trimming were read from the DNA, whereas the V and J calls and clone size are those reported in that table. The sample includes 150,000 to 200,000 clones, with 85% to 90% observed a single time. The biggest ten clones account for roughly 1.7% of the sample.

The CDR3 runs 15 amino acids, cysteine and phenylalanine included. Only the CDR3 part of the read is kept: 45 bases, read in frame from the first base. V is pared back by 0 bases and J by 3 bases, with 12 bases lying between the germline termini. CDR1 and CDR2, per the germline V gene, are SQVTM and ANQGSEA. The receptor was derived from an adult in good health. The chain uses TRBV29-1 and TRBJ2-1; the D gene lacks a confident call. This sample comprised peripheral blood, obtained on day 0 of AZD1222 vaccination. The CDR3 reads CSVEDLAGYYNEQFF. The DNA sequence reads TGCAGCGTTGAAGATCTGGCCGGATACTACAATGAGCAGTTCTTC.